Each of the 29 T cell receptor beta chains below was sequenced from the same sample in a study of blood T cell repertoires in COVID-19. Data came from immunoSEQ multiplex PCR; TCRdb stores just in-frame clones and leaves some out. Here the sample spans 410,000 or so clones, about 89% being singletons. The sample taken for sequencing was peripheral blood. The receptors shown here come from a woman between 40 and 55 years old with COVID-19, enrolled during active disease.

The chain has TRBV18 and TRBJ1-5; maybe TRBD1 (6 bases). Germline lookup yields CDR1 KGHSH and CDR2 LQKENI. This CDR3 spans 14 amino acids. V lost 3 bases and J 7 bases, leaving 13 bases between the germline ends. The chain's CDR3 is CASSPTGMEQPQHF. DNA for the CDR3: TGTGCCAGCTCACCCACAGGGATGGAACAGCCCCAGCATTTT. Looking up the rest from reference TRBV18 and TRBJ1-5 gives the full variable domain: NAGVMQNPRHLVRRRGQEARLRCSPMKGHSHVYWYRQLPEEGLKFMVYLQKENIIDESGMPKERFSAEFPKEGPSILRIQQVVRGDSAAYFCASSPTGMEQPQHFGDGTRLSIL.

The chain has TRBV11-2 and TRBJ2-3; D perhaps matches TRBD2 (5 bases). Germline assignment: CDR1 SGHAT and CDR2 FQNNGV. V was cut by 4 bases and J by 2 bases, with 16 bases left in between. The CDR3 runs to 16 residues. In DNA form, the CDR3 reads TGTGCCAGCAGCTCCGGGCACGCGGAGGACACAGATACGCAGTATTTT. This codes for CASSSGHAEDTDTQYF.

The CDR3 here is CASSLNRGVNTGELFF. The CDR3 DNA reads as TGTGCCAGCAGTTTAAATCGAGGAGTTAACACCGGGGAGCTGTTTTTT. The gene calls are TRBV27 and TRBJ2-2; D call uncertain. The CDR3 runs 16 residues. V lost 2 bases and J 2 bases, leaving 12 bases between the germline ends. The V gene's germline CDR1 is MNHEY and CDR2 SMNVEV (reference sequence).

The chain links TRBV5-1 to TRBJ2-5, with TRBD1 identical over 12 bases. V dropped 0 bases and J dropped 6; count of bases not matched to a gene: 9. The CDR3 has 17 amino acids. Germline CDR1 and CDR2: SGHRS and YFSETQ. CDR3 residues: CASSLAAGTGGEKTQYF. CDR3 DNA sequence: TGCGCCAGCAGCTTGGCCGCCGGGACAGGGGGCGAAAAGACCCAGTACTTC.

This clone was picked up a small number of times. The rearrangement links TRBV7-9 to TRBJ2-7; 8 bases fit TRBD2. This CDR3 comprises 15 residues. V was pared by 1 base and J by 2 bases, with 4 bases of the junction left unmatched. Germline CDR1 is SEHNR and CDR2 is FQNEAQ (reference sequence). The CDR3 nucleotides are TGTGCCAGCAGCTTAGAGCGGGAGAAGGCCTACGAGCAGTACTTC. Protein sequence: CASSLEREKAYEQYF.

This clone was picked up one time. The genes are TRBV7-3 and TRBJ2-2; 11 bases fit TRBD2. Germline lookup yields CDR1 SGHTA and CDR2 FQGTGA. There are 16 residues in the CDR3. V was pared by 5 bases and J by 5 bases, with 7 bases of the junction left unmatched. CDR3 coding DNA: TGTGCCAGCAGCCCCCCTCTAGCGGGAGGAACCGGGGAGCTGTTTTTT. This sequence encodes CASSPPLAGGTGELFF.

The CDR3 is CASSLIRFTSPKDEQFF. Written as DNA, the CDR3 is TGTGCCAGCAGCTTAATTAGATTTACTAGCCCTAAAGATGAGCAGTTCTTC. The V call is TRBV7-8, the J call TRBJ2-1; D is possibly TRBD2 (6 bases). Trimming took off 2 bases at V and 8 bases at J, with 22 bases between the two ends. The CDR3 has 17 residues. In germline, CDR1 is SGHVS, CDR2 FQNEAQ.

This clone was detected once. The CDR3 loop is CASRSPGTGGYEQYF. The CDR3 DNA is TGTGCCAGTAGGTCTCCCGGGACAGGGGGCTACGAGCAGTACTTC. V gene TRBV19 combines with J gene TRBJ2-7; 11 bases are a match to TRBD1. V dropped 6 bases and J dropped 3; count of bases not matched to a gene: 7. This CDR3 spans 15 amino acids. The germline gives CDR1 LNHDA, CDR2 SQIVND (reference sequence).

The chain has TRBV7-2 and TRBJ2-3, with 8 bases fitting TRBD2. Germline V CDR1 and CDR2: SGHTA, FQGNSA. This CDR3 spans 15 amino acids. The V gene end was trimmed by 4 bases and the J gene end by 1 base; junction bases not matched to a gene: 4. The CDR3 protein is CASSSGTRGTDTQYF. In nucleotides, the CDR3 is TGTGCCAGCAGCTCCGGGACTAGAGGCACAGATACGCAGTATTTT.

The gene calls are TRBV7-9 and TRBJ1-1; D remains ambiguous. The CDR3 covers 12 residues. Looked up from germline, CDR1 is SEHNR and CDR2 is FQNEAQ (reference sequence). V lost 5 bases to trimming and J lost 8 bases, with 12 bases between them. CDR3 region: CASSLGSREAFF. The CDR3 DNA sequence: TGTGCCAGCAGCCTCGGGAGCAGAGAAGCTTTCTTT.

In DNA form, the CDR3 reads TGCGCCAGCAGCTTGCTGTCGACAGAGAGCGAAAAACTGTTTTTT. It codes for CASSLLSTESEKLFF. The chain is built from TRBV5-1 and TRBJ1-4; weak D call: TRBD1 (5 bases). Germline V gives CDR1 SGHRS, CDR2 YFSETQ. The CDR3 sequence is 15 residues long. Trimming stripped 1 base from V and 8 bases from J, with 15 bases between. Supplemented by reference TRBV5-1 and TRBJ1-4, the full variable domain reads KAGVTQTPRYLIKTRGQQVTLSCSPISGHRSVSWYQQTPGQGLQFLFEYFSETQRNKGNFPGRFSGRQFSNSRSEMNVSTLELGDSALYLCASSLLSTESEKLFFGSGTQLSVL.

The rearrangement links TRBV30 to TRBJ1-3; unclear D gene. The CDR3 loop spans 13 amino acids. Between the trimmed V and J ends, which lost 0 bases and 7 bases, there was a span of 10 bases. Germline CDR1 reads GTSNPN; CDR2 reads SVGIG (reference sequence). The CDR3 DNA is TGTGCCTGGAGTGTGTGGAGAGGGAACACCATATATTTT. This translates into CAWSVWRGNTIYF.

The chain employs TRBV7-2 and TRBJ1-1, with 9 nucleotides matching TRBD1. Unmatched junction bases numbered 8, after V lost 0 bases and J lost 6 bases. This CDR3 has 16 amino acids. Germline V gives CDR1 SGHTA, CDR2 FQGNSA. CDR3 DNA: TGTGCCAGCAGCTTAGCTGCCGGACAGGGGACCCCTGAAGCTTTCTTT. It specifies CASSLAAGQGTPEAFF.

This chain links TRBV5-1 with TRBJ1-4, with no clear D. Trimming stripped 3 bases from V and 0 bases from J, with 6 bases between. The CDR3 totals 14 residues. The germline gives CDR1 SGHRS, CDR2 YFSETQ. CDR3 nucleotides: TGCGCCAGCAGCTGGTCAGCAACTAATGAAAAACTGTTTTTT. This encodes CASSWSATNEKLFF.

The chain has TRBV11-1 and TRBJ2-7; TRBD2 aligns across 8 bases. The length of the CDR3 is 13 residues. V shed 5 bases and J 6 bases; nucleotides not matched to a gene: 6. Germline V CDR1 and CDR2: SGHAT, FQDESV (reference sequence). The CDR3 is CASSRSGVGEQYF. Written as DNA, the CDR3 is TGTGCCAGCAGCCGTAGCGGGGTCGGCGAGCAGTACTTC.

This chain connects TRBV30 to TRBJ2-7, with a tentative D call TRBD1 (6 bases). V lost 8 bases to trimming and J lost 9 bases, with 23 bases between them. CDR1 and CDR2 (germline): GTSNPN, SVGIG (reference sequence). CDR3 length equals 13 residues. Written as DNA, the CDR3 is TGTGCCGTTAAACAGGGTTCCCCCAGGGGGCAGTACTTC. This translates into CAVKQGSPRGQYF.

The CDR3 nucleotides read TGCGCCAGCAGCGACGTTCAGGGAGGTGGCTACACCTTC. Translated, it gives CASSDVQGGGYTF. The V gene is TRBV5-1, the J gene TRBJ1-2, with a possible D match to TRBD1 (5 bases). This CDR3 is built from 13 residues. V was clipped by 4 bases and J by 7 bases, with 14 bases between them. The germline CDR1 and CDR2 sequences are SGHRS and YFSETQ.

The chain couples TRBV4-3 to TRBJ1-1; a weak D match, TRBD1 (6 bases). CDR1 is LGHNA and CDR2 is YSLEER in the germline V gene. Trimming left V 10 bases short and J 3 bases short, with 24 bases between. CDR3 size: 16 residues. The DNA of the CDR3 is TGCGCCACCCGCGAGGGGGACAATAAACCGGACACTGAAGCTTTCTTT. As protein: CATREGDNKPDTEAFF.

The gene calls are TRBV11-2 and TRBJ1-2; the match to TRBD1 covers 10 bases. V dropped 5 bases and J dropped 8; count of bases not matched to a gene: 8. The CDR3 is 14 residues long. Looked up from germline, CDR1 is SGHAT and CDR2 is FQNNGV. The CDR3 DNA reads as TGTGCCAGCAGCCGGCCGACAGGGGGCGACGGCTACACCTTC. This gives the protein CASSRPTGGDGYTF.

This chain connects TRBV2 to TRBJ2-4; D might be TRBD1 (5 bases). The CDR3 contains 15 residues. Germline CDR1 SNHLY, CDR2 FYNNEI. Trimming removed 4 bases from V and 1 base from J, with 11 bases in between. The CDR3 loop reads CASSAQGMAKNIQYF. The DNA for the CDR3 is TGTGCCAGCAGTGCGCAGGGAATGGCCAAAAACATTCAGTACTTC.

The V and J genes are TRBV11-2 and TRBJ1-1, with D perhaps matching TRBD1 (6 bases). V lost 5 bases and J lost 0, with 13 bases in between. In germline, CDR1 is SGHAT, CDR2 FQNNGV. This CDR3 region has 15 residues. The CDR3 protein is CASSLIGQLNTEAFF. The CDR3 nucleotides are TGTGCCAGCAGCCTAATCGGACAGTTGAACACTGAAGCTTTCTTT.

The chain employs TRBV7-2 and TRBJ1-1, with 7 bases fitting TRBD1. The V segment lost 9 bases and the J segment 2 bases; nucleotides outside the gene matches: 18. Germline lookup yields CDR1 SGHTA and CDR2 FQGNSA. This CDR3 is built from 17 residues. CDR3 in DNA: TGTGCCAGGGCCCCGTTGGGCTGGCAGGGGGACAACACTGAAGCTTTCTTT. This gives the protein CARAPLGWQGDNTEAFF.

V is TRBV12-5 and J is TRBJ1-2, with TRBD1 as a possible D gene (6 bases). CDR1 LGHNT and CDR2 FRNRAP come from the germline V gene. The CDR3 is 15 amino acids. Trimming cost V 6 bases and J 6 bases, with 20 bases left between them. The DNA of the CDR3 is TGTGCTAGTGGCCCCCCCCTTCGGGGGGGCGATGGCTACACCTTC. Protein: CASGPPLRGGDGYTF. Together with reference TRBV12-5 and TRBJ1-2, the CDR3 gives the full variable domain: DARVTQTPRHKVTEMGQEVTMRCQPILGHNTVFWYRQTMMQGLELLAYFRNRAPLDDSGMPKDRFSAEMPDATLATLKIQPSEPRDSAVYFCASGPPLRGGDGYTFGSGTRLTVV.

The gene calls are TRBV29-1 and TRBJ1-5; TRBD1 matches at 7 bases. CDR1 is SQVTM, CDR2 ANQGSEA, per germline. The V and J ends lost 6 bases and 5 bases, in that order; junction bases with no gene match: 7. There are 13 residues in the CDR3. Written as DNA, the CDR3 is TGCAGCGTCCTCACAGGGGCTGATCAGCCCCAGCATTTT. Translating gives CSVLTGADQPQHF.

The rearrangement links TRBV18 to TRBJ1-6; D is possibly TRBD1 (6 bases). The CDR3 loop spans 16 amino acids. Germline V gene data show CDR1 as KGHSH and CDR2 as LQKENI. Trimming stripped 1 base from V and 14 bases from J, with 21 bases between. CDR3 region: CASSPLNTHREGTLHF. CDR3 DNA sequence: TGTGCCAGCTCACCACTAAACACCCACAGGGAAGGCACCCTCCACTTT.

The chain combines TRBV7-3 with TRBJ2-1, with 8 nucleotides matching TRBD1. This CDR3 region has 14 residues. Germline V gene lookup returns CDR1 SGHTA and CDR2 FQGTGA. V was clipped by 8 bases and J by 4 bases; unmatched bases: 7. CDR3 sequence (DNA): TGTGCCAGCGCGGGTGGGGACAGGTACAATGAGCAGTTCTTC. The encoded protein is CASAGGDRYNEQFF.

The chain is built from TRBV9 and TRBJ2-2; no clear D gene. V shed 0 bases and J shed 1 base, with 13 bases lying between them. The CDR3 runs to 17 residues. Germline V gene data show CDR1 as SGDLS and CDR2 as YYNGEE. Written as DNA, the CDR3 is TGTGCCAGCAGCGTAGCCCTACGCTCTGAGAACACCGGGGAGCTGTTTTTT. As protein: CASSVALRSENTGELFF. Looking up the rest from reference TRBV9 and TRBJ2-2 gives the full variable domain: DSGVTQTPKHLITATGQRVTLRCSPRSGDLSVYWYQQSLDQGLQFLIQYYNGEERAKGNILERFSAQQFPDLHSELNLSSLELGDSALYFCASSVALRSENTGELFFGEGSRLTVL.

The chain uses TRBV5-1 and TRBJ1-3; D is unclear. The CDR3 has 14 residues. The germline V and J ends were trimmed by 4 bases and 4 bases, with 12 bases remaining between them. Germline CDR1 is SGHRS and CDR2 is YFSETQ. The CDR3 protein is CASSTFGQGNTIYF. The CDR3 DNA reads TGCGCCAGCAGCACCTTTGGTCAGGGAAACACCATATATTTT.

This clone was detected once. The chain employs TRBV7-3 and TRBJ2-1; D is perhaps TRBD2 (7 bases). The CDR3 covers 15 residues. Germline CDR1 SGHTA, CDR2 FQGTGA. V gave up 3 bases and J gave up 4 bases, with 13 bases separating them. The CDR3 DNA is TGTGCCAGCAGCTTTGGGGGGGCTTCGTACAATGAGCAGTTCTTC. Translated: CASSFGGASYNEQFF. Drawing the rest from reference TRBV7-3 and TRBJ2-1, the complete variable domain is GAGVSQTPSNKVTEKGKYVELRCDPISGHTALYWYRQSLGQGPEFLIYFQGTGAADDSGLPNDRFFAVRPEGSVSTLKIQRTERGDSAVYLCASSFGGASYNEQFFGPGTRLTVL.